A selection of T cell receptor beta chains follows, all from one sample in a study of T cell repertoires in cytomegalovirus infection. Antigens for these TCRs are unknown. A single record per CDR3 protein comes from TCRdb applying MiXCR to the reads. The table lists some 590,000 distinct CDR3 sequences, about 39% of them singletons, with about 48% in the top ten. The material was cultured PBMCs, obtained from culture after CMV antigen stimulation. These receptors were obtained from a human donor in good health (CMV status not recorded). Some clones in this sample may be carry-over from other donors' samples. Each CDR3 is given with its conserved first and last residue. Fields, in order: V gene, clone size, D gene, CDR3 protein. The D gene is left open where the match is weak. Clone size appears in some rows only: once, few, many, or a class for an expanded clone.

>TRBV18|-|-
CASSQSGTDNEQFF
>TRBV11-2|few|-
CASSPPSGAHNEQFF
>TRBV7-8|-|TRBD1
CASSLDRGVDYGYTF
>TRBV28|few|-
CASSLFGPYGYTF
>TRBV6-5|-|-
CASGRTGRDTQYF
>TRBV2|few|TRBD1
CASSEAGQGWGDTEAFF
>TRBV7-2|few|-
CASSLVGGTLGETQYF
>TRBV7-2|few|TRBD1
CASSSGGNNYGYTF
>TRBV10-2|-|-
CASRLPISTDTQYF
>TRBV7-2|few|TRBD1
CASSIQGADGYTF
>TRBV12-3/TRBV12-4|-|-
CASSFGGRMGRNQPQHF
>TRBV7-6|-|-
CASSLTGVSTDTQYF
>TRBV19|-|TRBD2
CASSPTGGPAGLADTDTQYF
>TRBV12-3/TRBV12-4|few|-
CASSLKQTNEQFF
>TRBV4-1|-|TRBD2
CASSQAQLLAGGPDTQYF
>TRBV18|-|-
CASSTAGKETQYF
>TRBV5-4|once|TRBD1
CASSEGQGMNEKLFF
>TRBV11-2|-|TRBD1
CASSRDRGFGNEQFF
>TRBV7-2|-|TRBD1
CASSPRDRGGSYNEQFF
>TRBV7-2|-|-
CASSIPGRIYEQYF
>TRBV27|-|TRBD2
CASLALTGTKPYEQYF
>TRBV12-3/TRBV12-4|once|TRBD2
CASTRWSSGGHEQYF
>TRBV10-3|-|TRBD1
CAISSGTGDIEQYF
>TRBV20-1|-|TRBD1
CSALGQIRNTIYF
>TRBV6-5|-|TRBD2
CASSSRTSGRPGELFF
>TRBV5-1|-|TRBD1
CASSGTGGVTEAFF
>TRBV7-6|-|TRBD1
CASSSGGLGQGTQYF
>TRBV7-9|-|TRBD1
CASSGRQGPLEAFF
>TRBV6-5|-|-
CASSYSIGSYNEQFF
>TRBV7-9|-|TRBD1
CASSLGQGDWETQYF
>TRBV5-4|-|TRBD1
CASSQGENTDTQYF
>TRBV7-6|few|-
CASSLGGGSNEQFF
>TRBV6-5|-|TRBD2
CASKTGLAGNEQFF
>TRBV5-6|-|-
CASSYTFEQRDYNEQFF
>TRBV6-2/TRBV6-3|few|-
CASSYVGASYEQYF
>TRBV14|-|TRBD1
CASSQVDRGEKLFF
>TRBV20-1|-|-
CSARRGLNTEAFF
>TRBV19|once|TRBD1
CASSIDPGRGRPKNIQYF
>TRBV2|-|-
CASSEENTGELFF
>TRBV19|once|-
CASSTEVPYNEQFF